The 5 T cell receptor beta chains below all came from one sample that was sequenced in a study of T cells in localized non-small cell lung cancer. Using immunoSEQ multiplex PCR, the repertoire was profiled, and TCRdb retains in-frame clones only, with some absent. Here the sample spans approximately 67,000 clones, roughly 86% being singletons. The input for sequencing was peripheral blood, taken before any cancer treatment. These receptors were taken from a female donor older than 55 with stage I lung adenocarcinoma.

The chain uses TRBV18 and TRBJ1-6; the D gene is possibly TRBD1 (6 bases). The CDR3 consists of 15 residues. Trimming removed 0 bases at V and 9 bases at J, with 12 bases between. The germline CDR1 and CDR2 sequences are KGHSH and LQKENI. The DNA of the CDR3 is TGTGCCAGCTCACCACCGGGGGCCTCTGGTTCACCCCTCCACTTT. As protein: CASSPPGASGSPLHF.

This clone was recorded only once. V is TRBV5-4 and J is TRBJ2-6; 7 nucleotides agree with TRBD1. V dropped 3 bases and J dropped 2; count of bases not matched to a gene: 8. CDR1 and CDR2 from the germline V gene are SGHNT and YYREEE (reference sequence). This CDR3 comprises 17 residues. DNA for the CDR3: TGTGCCAGCAGCTCCGACAGGGAATCCCCTGGGGCCAACGTCCTGACTTTC. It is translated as CASSSDRESPGANVLTF.

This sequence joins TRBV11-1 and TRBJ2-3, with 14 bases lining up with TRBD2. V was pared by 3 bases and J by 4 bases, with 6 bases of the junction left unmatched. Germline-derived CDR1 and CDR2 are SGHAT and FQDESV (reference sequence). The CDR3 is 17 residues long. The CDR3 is CASSFGLAGGGADTQYF. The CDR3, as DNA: TGTGCCAGCAGCTTTGGACTAGCGGGGGGAGGTGCAGATACGCAGTATTTT.

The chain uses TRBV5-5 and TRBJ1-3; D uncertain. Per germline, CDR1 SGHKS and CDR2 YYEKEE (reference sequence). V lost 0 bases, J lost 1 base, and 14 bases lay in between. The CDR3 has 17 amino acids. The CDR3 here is CASSLAMGMMSGNTIYF. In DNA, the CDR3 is TGTGCCAGCAGCTTGGCCATGGGGATGATGTCTGGAAACACCATATATTTT.

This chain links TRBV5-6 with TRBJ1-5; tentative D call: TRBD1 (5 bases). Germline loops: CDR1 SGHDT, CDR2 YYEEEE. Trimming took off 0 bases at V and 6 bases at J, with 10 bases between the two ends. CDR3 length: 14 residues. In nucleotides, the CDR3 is TGTGCCAGCAGCTTGGAGGGCAGGGTTCAGCCCCAGCATTTT. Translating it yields CASSLEGRVQPQHF.